This T cell receptor (beta chain) came from a study of cytomegalovirus exposure and HLA in healthy donors. The overall study: A prior analysis found 90 million to 120 million unique TCR beta sequences from some 200 million T cells.

PCR used 60 Vbeta primers and 13 Jbeta primers. Assay: immunoSEQ multiplex PCR; the TCRdb copy retains only in-frame clones and omits some. The sample contains tens of thousands of clones, 65% to 85% of which appear only once. The CDR3 loop spans 19 amino acids. V lost 1 base and J 0 bases, leaving 21 bases between the germline ends. The germline CDR1 and CDR2 sequences are SGHVS and FQNEAQ. Input material: PBMCs. The chain combines TRBV7-8 with TRBJ1-1, with D possibly matching TRBD1 (6 bases). This sequence was found in a male donor in good health and CMV-seronegative. The CDR3 DNA reads as TGTGCCAGCAGCTTAGTCGGCGCGGCAGGGGACGTGTTGAACACTGAAGCTTTCTTT. It is translated as CASSLVGAAGDVLNTEAFF.